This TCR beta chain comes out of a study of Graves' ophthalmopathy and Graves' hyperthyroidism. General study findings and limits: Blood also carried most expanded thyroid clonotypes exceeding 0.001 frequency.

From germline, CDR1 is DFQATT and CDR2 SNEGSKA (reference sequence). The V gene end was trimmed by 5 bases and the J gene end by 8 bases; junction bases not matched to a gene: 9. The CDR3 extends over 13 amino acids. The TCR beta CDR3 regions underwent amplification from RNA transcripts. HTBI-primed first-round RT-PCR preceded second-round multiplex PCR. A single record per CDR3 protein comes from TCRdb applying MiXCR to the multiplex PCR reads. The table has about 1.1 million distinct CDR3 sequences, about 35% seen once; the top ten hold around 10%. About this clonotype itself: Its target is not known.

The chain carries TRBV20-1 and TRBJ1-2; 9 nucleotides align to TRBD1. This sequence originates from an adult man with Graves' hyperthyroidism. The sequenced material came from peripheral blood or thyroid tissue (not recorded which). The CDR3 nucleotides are TGCAGTGCTTCTGGGACAGGGAATGGAGGCTACACCTTC. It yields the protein CSASGTGNGGYTF.